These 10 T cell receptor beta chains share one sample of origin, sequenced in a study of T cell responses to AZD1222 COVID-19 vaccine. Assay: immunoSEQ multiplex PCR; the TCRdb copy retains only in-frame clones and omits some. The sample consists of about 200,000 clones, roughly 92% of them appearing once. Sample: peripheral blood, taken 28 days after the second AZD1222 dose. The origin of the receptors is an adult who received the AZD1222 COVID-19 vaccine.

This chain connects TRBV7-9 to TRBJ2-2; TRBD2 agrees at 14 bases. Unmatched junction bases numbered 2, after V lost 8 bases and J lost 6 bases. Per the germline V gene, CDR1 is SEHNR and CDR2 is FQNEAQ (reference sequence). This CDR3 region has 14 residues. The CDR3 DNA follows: TGTGCCAGCGAGGGACTAGCGGGAGCCGGGGAGCTGTTTTTT. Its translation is CASEGLAGAGELFF.

CDR3 in DNA: TGCGCCAGCAGTTTATCCGGGGGCGCTGAGACCCAGTACTTC. Translated, it gives CASSLSGGAETQYF. The V gene is TRBV5-1, the J gene TRBJ2-5; D possibly matches TRBD1 or TRBD2 (6 bases each). The CDR3 is 14 residues long. Germline V CDR1 and CDR2: SGHRS, YFSETQ. V gave up 5 bases and J gave up 5 bases, with 16 bases separating them.

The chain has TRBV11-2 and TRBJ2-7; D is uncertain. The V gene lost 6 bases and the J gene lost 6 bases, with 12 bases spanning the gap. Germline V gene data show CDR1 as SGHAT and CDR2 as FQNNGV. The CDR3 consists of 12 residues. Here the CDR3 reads CASSPGDFEQYF. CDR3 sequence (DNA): TGTGCCAGCAGTCCCGGAGACTTCGAGCAGTACTTC.

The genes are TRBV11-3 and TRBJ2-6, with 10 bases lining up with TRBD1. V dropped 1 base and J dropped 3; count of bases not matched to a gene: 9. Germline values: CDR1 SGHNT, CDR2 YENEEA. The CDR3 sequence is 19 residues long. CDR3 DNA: TGTGCCAGCAGCTTAGTGGGACAGGGGAAAGGCGGTGGGGCCAACGTCCTGACTTTC. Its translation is CASSLVGQGKGGGANVLTF.

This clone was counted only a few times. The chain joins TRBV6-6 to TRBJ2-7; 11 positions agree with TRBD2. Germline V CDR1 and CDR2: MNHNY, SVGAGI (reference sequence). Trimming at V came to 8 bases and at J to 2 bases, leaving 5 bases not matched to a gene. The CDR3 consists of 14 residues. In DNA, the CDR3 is TGTGCCAGCTACGATAGCGGGAGGGCCTACGAGCAGTACTTC. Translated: CASYDSGRAYEQYF.

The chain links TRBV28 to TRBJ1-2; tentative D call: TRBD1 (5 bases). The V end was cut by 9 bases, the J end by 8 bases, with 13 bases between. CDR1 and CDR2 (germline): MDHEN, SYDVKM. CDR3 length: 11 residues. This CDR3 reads CASQGWGGYTF. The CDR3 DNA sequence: TGTGCCAGTCAGGGTTGGGGGGGCTACACCTTC.

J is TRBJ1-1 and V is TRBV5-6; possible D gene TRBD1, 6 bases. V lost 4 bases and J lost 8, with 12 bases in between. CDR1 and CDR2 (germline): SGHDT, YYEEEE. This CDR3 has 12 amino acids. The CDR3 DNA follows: TGTGCCAGCAGCGAAAGTGGGACAGAAGCTTTCTTT. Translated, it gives CASSESGTEAFF.

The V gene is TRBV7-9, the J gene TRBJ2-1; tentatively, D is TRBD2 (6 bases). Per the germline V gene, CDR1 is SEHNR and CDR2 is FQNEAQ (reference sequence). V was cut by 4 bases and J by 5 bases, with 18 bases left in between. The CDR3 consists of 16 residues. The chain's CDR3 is CASSWPRGGQNNEQFF. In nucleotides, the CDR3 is TGTGCCAGCAGCTGGCCTCGCGGAGGGCAAAACAATGAGCAGTTCTTC.

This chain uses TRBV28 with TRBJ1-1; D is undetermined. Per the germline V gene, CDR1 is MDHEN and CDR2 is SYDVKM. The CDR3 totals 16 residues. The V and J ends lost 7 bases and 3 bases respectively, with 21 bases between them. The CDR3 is CASTPLWRPSDTEAFF. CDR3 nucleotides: TGTGCCAGCACCCCTCTGTGGAGACCGTCGGACACTGAAGCTTTCTTT.

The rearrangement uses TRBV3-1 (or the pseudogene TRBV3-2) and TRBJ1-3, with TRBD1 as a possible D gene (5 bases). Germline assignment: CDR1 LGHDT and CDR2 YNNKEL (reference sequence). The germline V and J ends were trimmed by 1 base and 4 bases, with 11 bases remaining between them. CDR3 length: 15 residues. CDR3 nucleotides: TGTGCCAGCAGCCAAGTAGGGGCGAGAGGAAACACCATATATTTT. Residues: CASSQVGARGNTIYF.